This TCR beta chain appears in the sequencing data of a study of response to subunit inactivated influenza vaccine. This clonotype has just a few counts. One entry per CDR3 protein results from TCRdb running MiXCR on the RT-PCR reads. This sample yields 650,000 to 700,000 distinct CDR3 sequences, of which 15% to 17% are seen a single time; roughly 11% belongs to the top ten. Trimming removed 3 bases at V and 4 bases at J, with 9 bases between. CDR3 size: 13 residues. Germline CDR1 reads DFQATT; CDR2 reads SNEGSKA (reference sequence). The specimen comprised PBMCs from blood, sampled about 11 days after vaccination. The source is a man in his fifties or sixties who received an inactivated influenza vaccine. The chain has TRBV20-1 and TRBJ2-2; D gene unclear. CDR3 in amino acids: CSARPASTGELFF. CDR3 coding DNA: TGCAGTGCTAGGCCTGCTTCCACCGGGGAGCTGTTTTTT.